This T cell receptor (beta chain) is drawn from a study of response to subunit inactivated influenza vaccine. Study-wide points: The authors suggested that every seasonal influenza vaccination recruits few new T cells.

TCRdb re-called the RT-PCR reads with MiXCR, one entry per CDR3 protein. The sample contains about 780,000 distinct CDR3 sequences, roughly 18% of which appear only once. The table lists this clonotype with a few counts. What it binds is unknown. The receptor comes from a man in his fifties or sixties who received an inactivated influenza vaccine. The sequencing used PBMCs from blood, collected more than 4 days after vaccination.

The CDR3 sequence is CASSHLTGETQYF. The CDR3 nucleotides read TGTGCCAGCAGTCACCTAACAGGGGAGACCCAGTACTTC. This sequence joins TRBV6-5 and TRBJ2-5; D may be TRBD1 (6 bases). Trimming removed 5 bases from V and 5 bases from J, with 12 bases in between. Germline V lookup: CDR1 MNHEY, CDR2 SVGAGI. CDR3 length: 13 amino acids.